This T cell receptor beta chain was observed in a study of CD8+CD57+ T cells in acquired aplastic anemia. Study conclusions and caveats: Patients shared just under 30 CD8+ CDR3 sequences with controls. Between the patient and control groups, CD8+ Simpson's diversity did not differ significantly.

About this clonotype: Its target is unknown.

Genomic DNA, serving as template, underwent TCR beta VDJ and CDR3 profiling. TCRdb independently ran MiXCR on the reads; one entry per CDR3 protein. Found here are approximately 220,000 distinct CDR3 sequences, approximately 45% of them singletons; the top ten hold 7.8%. The CDR3 spans 15 residues. Germline CDR1 is SGHTA and CDR2 is FQGTGA. Trimming took 4 bases from V and 1 from J, leaving 12 bases between them. An expansion of CD8+CD57+ cells by flow cytometry had been shown in patients chosen for sequencing. There were no patients without severe acquired aplastic anemia. Each patient gave a blood sample that was collected before any therapy had been received.

The sequencing sample was made of sorted CD4+, CD8+, or CD8+CD57+ T cells (not recorded which) from PBMCs. The receptor was derived from a human donor with aplastic anemia. The rearrangement uses TRBV7-3 and TRBJ2-3; D may match TRBD1 or TRBD2 (5 bases each). CDR3 DNA: TGTGCCAGCAGCTACGGGGCGGGCCGCACAGATACGCAGTATTTT. The encoded protein is CASSYGAGRTDTQYF.